Following are 21 T cell receptor beta chains from one sample sequenced in a study of CD8 T cells in ankylosing spondylitis (dated by TCRdb to 2016 to 2017). The library was produced with 5' RACE. Reads for this sample came from an Illumina HiSeq 2500. TCRdb took the public reads, trimmed them with fastp at Q25, ran MiXCR for clone calling and kept in-frame beta chains. Rows merge per CDR3 protein into single entries with the most common DNA and genes. This sample gives approximately 220,000 distinct CDR3 sequences in total; 20% to 30% of them show up just once. The top ten hold 5% to 8% of the sample. The sequencing input was blood, either unsorted or a sorted T cell fraction (not recorded which). The receptors originated from a male donor with ankylosing spondylitis or in good health (not recorded which).

This clonotype came up many times. The chain has TRBV27 and TRBJ1-6, with 7 bases identical to TRBD1. The CDR3 runs to 13 residues. Germline values: CDR1 MNHEY, CDR2 SMNVEV (reference sequence). V gave up 4 bases and J gave up 15 bases; unmatched junction bases: 9. The CDR3 nucleotides read TGTGCCAGCAGTTCAGGGGGGAGGAAACGCCTCCACTTT. This gives the protein CASSSGGRKRLHF.

This clonotype showed up many times. CDR3 bases: TGCGCCAGCAGCCCCCGGACTAGCGGGAGTGGTGAGACCCAGTACTTC. Encoded protein: CASSPRTSGSGETQYF. This chain links TRBV5-1 with TRBJ2-5, with 13 bases fitting TRBD2. V gave up 4 bases and J gave up 5 bases; unmatched junction bases: 8. The CDR3 loop spans 16 amino acids. Per germline, CDR1 SGHRS and CDR2 YFSETQ.

The chain combines TRBV20-1 with TRBJ2-7, with 8 bases aligning to TRBD1. The V gene end was trimmed by 5 bases and the J gene end by 2 bases; junction bases not matched to a gene: 2. Germline-derived CDR1 and CDR2 are DFQATT and SNEGSKA (reference sequence). The CDR3 covers 12 residues. The CDR3 DNA is TGCAGTGCTCCGGGACAGGCCTACGAGCAGTACTTC. Translating gives CSAPGQAYEQYF.

In its sample, this clonotype was seen a few times. The V gene is TRBV20-1, the J gene TRBJ1-1; 8 bases align to TRBD1. V lost 3 bases to trimming and J lost 2 bases; unmatched junction nucleotides: 8. CDR1 and CDR2 from the germline V gene are DFQATT and SNEGSKA (reference sequence). The CDR3 is 15 amino acids. The CDR3 here is CSAREAGQDNTEAFF. Written as DNA, the CDR3 is TGCAGTGCTAGGGAAGCGGGACAGGACAACACTGAAGCTTTCTTT.

This clonotype was detected many times. V is TRBV3-1 and J is TRBJ2-7, with D perhaps being TRBD1 or TRBD2 (5 bases each). The CDR3 is 14 amino acids. Trimming shortened V by 0 bases and J by 3 bases, and 9 bases separated the two germline ends. CDR1 and CDR2 (germline): LGHDT, YNNKEL (reference sequence). The CDR3 here is CASSQEGRNYEQYF. In DNA form, the CDR3 reads TGTGCCAGCAGCCAAGAGGGACGAAACTACGAGCAGTACTTC.

V is TRBV6-5 and J is TRBJ2-3, with 9 bases that match TRBD1. Germline V gene data show CDR1 as MNHEY and CDR2 as SVGAGI. J lost 12 bases, V lost 2 bases, and 12 bases had no gene match. The CDR3 is 15 amino acids. The CDR3 protein is CASSYQGQGSLRQYF. CDR3 nucleotide sequence: TGTGCCAGCAGTTACCAAGGACAGGGGTCTCTTCGACAGTATTTT.

The CDR3 DNA is TGCAGTACCCAACCAGGTTCTGAAGCTTTCTTT. Translated: CSTQPGSEAFF. This chain links TRBV20-1 with TRBJ1-1; no definite D call. This CDR3 comprises 11 residues. V gave up 8 bases and J gave up 6 bases, with 13 bases separating them. Germline V gene lookup returns CDR1 DFQATT and CDR2 SNEGSKA (reference sequence).

The rearrangement uses TRBV29-1 and TRBJ2-1; D is uncertain. CDR1 is SQVTM, CDR2 ANQGSEA, per germline. V lost 3 bases and J 5 bases, leaving 2 bases between the germline ends. The length of the CDR3 is 10 residues. In nucleotides, the CDR3 is TGCAGCGTTGAGAACAATGAGCAGTTCTTC. Translating it yields CSVENNEQFF.

This clonotype was recorded a few times. This rearrangement joins TRBV20-1 to TRBJ1-2; TRBD1 aligns across 7 bases. Per the germline V gene, CDR1 is DFQATT and CDR2 is SNEGSKA (reference sequence). J gave up 12 bases and V 6 bases, and 13 bases lay outside the gene matches. This CDR3 is built from 12 residues. Here the CDR3 reads CSAGTAITRDTF. The CDR3 DNA follows: TGCAGTGCCGGGACAGCCATCACAAGGGACACCTTC.

This clonotype was detected many times. This chain connects TRBV7-2 to TRBJ2-7, with 8 bases matching TRBD2. V dropped 2 bases and J dropped 2; count of bases not matched to a gene: 2. CDR3 size: 14 residues. Germline loops: CDR1 SGHTA, CDR2 FQGNSA. Here the CDR3 reads CASSLTSGTYEQYF. CDR3 bases: TGTGCCAGCAGCTTAACTAGCGGCACCTACGAGCAGTACTTC.

CDR3 in DNA: TGCAGCGTTGTCGTGCCAGGGCTGTTCTTC. Its protein product is CSVVVPGLFF. V usage is TRBV29-1 and J usage is TRBJ2-1, with D tentatively TRBD1 (5 bases). CDR1 and CDR2 from the germline V gene are SQVTM and ANQGSEA. The CDR3 has 10 amino acids. V lost 4 bases and J 15 bases, leaving 13 bases between the germline ends.

This clonotype has at least ten counts. V and J are TRBV20-1 and TRBJ2-2; the match to TRBD2 covers 7 bases. Germline CDR1 is DFQATT and CDR2 is SNEGSKA (reference sequence). The CDR3 extends over 16 amino acids. Germline trimming cut 1 base from V and 1 base from J; bases unmatched to any gene: 6. The CDR3 nucleotides read TGCAGTGCTAGAGTCTTCCAGCGGGGGAACACCGGGGAGCTGTTTTTT. Translated, it gives CSARVFQRGNTGELFF.

The chain recombines TRBV28 with TRBJ1-1; D gene unclear. The length of the CDR3 is 14 residues. The V gene's germline CDR1 is MDHEN and CDR2 SYDVKM. Trimming left V 6 bases short and J 0 bases short, with 11 bases between. The CDR3 sequence: CASRSRQLNTEAFF. In nucleotides, the CDR3 is TGTGCCAGCAGGTCGAGACAACTGAACACTGAAGCTTTCTTT.

The V and J genes are TRBV20-1 and TRBJ2-3, with 13 positions matching TRBD2. The V and J ends lost 6 bases and 1 base, in that order; junction bases with no gene match: 7. This CDR3 contains 16 residues. The germline CDR1 and CDR2 sequences are DFQATT and SNEGSKA (reference sequence). CDR3 DNA: TGCAGTGCCATCGGACTAGCGGGAGCGGGCACAGATACGCAGTATTTT. This sequence encodes CSAIGLAGAGTDTQYF.

This clonotype was detected ten times or more. A read error may account for a junction end that differs from germline. CDR3 nucleotides: TGTGCCAGCAGCCCGGGGGGGTCCTACAATGAGCAGTTCTTC. It is translated as CASSPGGSYNEQFF. The chain has TRBV5-1 and TRBJ2-1, with 8 bases identical to TRBD2. Looked up from germline, CDR1 is SGHRS and CDR2 is YFSETQ. This CDR3 is 14 amino acids long. The full variable domain, its missing parts supplied by reference TRBV5-1 and TRBJ2-1, is KAGVTQTPRYLIKTRGQQVTLSCSPISGHRSVSWYQQTPGQGLQFLFEYFSETQRNKGNFPGRFSGRQFSNSRSEMNVSTLELGDSALYLCASSPGGSYNEQFFGPGTRLTVL.

The genes are TRBV5-1 and TRBJ2-7; D may be TRBD1 (6 bases). CDR1 and CDR2 from the germline V gene are SGHRS and YFSETQ. The CDR3 is made up of 15 amino acids. Trimming cost V 1 base and J 3 bases, with 14 bases left between them. The CDR3 spells CASSLNGRGSYEQYF. The CDR3, as DNA: TGCGCCAGCAGCTTGAACGGCAGGGGAAGCTACGAGCAGTACTTC.

This clonotype has a count of ten or more. V usage is TRBV5-6 and J usage is TRBJ1-1; unclear D gene. The germline CDR1 and CDR2 sequences are SGHDT and YYEEEE. The CDR3 has 13 residues. The ends were cut back, 0 bases at V and 2 bases at J, with 5 bases in the middle. The CDR3 loop reads CASSLVINTEAFF. The CDR3 DNA follows: TGTGCCAGCAGCTTGGTAATAAACACTGAAGCTTTCTTT.

The chain recombines TRBV7-2 with TRBJ2-7; D gene uncertain. The length of the CDR3 is 15 residues. V lost 2 bases, J lost 4 bases, and 15 bases lay in between. Germline loops: CDR1 SGHTA, CDR2 FQGNSA. The CDR3 nucleotides read TGTGCCAGCAGCTTACAGGCGAACCTCGGGTACGAGCAGTACTTC. Its translation: CASSLQANLGYEQYF.

The rearrangement links TRBV4-3 to TRBJ2-1; D not resolved. V gave up 0 bases and J gave up 10 bases, with 7 bases separating them. This CDR3 is built from 12 residues. Germline CDR1 reads LGHNA; CDR2 reads YSLEER. In nucleotides, the CDR3 is TGCGCCAGCAGCCAAGACTACCAGGAGCAGTTCTTC. Translation: CASSQDYQEQFF.

Many counts were recorded for this clonotype. The chain employs TRBV5-1 and TRBJ2-1; 11 bases agree with TRBD2. This CDR3 has 15 amino acids. Germline CDR1 reads SGHRS; CDR2 reads YFSETQ. Trimming at V came to 1 base and at J to 6 bases, leaving 3 bases not matched to a gene. The CDR3 protein is CASSLTSGRINEQFF. The CDR3 DNA reads as TGCGCCAGCAGCTTGACTAGCGGGAGAATCAATGAGCAGTTCTTC.

The V call is TRBV2, the J call TRBJ2-2; D is ambiguous. Per germline, CDR1 SNHLY and CDR2 FYNNEI. The germline V and J ends were trimmed by 6 bases and 4 bases, with 9 bases remaining between them. The CDR3 covers 13 residues. CDR3 in DNA: TGTGCCAGCAGCGACGGTACCACCGGGGAGCTGTTTTTT. It is translated as CASSDGTTGELFF.